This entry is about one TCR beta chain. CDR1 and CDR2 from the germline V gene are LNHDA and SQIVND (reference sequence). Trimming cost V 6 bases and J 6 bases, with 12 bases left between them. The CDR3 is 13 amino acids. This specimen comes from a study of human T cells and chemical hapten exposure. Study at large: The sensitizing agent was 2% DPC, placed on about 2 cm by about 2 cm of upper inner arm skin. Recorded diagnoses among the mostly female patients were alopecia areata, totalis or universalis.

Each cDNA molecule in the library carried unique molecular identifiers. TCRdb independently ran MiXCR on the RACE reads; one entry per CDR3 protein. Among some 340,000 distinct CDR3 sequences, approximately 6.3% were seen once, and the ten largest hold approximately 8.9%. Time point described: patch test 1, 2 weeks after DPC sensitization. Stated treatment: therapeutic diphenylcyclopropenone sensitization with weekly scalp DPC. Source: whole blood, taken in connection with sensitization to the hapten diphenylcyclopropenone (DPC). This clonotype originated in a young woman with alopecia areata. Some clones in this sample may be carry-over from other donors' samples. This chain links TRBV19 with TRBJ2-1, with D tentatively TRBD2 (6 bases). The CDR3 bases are TGTGCCAGTAGAATGACTAGTAGCAATGAGCAGTTCTTC. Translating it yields CASRMTSSNEQFF.